This T cell receptor (beta chain) was captured in a study of neurological immune-mediated disorders. V was clipped by 0 bases and J by 5 bases, with 11 bases between them. Germline CDR1 is ENHRY and CDR2 is SYGVKD. The CDR3 is made up of 15 amino acids. The time point denotes: longitudinal time-point 2. TCRdb redid the calling of the 5' RACE reads with MiXCR, one entry per CDR3 protein. The repertoire includes 70,000 to 95,000 distinct CDR3 sequences, over 10% of them detected once, and 5% sits in the top ten. In this sample, this clonotype turned up many times. Material for sequencing was PBMCs. The receptor's source is a female donor with HTLV-1-associated myelopathy (HAM/TSP). This chain links TRBV10-3 with TRBJ1-5, with a weak D call TRBD1 (6 bases). The chain's CDR3 is CAISESRGLYQPQHF. CDR3 bases: TGTGCCATCAGTGAGTCGCGGGGGCTCTATCAGCCCCAGCATTTT.